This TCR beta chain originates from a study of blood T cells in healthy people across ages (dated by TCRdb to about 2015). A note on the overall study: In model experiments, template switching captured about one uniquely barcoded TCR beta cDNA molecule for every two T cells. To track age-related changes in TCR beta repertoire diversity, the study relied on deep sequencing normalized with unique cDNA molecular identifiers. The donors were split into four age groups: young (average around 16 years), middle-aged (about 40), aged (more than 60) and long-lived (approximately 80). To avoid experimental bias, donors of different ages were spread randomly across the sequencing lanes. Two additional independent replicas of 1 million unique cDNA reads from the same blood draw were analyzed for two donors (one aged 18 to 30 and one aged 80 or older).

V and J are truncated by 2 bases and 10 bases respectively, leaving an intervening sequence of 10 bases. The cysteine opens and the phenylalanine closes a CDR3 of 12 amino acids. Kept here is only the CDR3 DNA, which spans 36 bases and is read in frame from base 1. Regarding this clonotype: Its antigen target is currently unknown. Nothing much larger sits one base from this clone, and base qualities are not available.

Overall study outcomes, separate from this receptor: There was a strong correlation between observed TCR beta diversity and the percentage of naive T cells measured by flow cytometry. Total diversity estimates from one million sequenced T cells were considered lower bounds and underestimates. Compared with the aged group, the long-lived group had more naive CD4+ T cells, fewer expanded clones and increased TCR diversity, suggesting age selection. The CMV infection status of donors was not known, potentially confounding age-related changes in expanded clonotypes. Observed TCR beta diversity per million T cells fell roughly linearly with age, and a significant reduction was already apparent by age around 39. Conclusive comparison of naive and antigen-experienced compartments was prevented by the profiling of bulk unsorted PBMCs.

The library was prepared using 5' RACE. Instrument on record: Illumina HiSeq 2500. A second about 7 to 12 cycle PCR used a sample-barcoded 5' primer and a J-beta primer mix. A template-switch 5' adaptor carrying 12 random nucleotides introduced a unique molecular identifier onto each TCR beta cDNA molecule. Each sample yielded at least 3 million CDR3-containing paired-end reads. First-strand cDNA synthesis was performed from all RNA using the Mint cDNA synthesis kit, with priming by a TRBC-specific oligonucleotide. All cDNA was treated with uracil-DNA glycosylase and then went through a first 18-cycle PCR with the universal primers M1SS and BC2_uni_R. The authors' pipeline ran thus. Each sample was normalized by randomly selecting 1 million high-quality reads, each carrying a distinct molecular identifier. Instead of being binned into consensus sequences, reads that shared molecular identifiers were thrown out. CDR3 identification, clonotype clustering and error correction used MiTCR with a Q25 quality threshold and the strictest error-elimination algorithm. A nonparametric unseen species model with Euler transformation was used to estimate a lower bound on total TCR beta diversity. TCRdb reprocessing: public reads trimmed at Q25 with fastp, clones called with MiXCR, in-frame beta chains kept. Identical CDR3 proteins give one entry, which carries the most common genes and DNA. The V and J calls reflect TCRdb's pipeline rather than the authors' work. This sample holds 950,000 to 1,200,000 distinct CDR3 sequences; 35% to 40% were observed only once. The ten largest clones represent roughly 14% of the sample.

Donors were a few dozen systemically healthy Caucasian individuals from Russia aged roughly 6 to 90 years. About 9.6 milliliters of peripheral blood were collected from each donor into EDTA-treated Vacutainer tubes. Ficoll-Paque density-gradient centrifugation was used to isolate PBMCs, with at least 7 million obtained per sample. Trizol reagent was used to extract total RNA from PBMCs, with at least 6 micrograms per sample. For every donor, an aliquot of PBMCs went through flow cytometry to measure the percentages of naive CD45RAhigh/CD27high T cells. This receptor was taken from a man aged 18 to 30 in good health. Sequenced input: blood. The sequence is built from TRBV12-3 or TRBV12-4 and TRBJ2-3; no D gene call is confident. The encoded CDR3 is CASSLRLASQYF. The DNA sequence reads TGTGCCAGCAGTTTAAGGCTGGCATCGCAGTATTTT.